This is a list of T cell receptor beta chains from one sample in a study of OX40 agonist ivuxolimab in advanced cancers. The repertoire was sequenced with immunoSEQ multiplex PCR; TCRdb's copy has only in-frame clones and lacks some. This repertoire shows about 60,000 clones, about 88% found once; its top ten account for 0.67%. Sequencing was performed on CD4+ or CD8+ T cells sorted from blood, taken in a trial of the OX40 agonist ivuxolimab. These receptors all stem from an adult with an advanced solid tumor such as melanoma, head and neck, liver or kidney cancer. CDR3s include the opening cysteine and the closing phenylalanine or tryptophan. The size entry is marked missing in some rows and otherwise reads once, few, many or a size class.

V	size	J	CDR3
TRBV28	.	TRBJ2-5	CASSLLRTSGGWAQYF
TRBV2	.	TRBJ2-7	CASSVEQGFYEQYF
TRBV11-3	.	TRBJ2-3	CASSLGGARASTQYF
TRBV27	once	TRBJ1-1	CASWRWNTEAFF
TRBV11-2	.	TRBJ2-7	CASSFREGWYEQYF
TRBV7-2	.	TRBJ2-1	CASSAREDTYNEQFF
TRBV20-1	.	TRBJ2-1	CSARLNEQFF
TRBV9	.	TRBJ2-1	CASSRSVRLAGNEQFF
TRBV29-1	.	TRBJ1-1	CSVEVAGNLWNTEAFF
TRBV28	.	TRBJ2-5	CASSLLRGQGTPQYF
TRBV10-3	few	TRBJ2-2	CAISGSGSLFTGELFF
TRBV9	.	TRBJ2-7	CASSFQGEQYF
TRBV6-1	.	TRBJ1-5	CASSWTQGNQPQHF
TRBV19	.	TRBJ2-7	CASSGRSHGASYEQYF
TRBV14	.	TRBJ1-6	CASSQTGSSYNSPLHF
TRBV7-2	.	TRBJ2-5	CASSLEYLGTQYF
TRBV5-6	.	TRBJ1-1	CASSLVPRPGIMNTEAFF
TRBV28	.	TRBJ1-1	CASPGTNTEAFF
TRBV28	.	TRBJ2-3	CASSLGVGRQYF
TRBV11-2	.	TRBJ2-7	CASSQSGLHEQYF
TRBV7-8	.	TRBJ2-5	CASSLGTSPRETQYF
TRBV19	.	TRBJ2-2	CASGRQGSTGELFF
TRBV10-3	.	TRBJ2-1	CAISLAGGDNEQFF
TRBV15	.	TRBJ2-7	CATSRSRTTTYEQYF
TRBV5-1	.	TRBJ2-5	CASSLVTSGNQETQYF
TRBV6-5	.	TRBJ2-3	CASRSSGSINTQYF
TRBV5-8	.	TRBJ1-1	CASSLEGRMGTEAFF
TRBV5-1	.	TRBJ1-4	CASSQDSDVTNEKLFF
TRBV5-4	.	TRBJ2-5	CASSRGGRGFQETQYF
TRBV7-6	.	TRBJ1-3	CASSFSPAGSGNTIYF
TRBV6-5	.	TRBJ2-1	CASRPGTGGYHEQFF
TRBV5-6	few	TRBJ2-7	CASSLIAGVTYF
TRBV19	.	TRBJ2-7	CASRQAPTYEQYF
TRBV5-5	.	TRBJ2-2	CASSLPGLTGELFF
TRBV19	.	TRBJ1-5	CASSIRTGLGVGPQHF
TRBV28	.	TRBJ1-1	CASSPRTTEAFF
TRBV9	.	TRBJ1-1	CASSSMGGSTEAFF
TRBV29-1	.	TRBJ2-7	CSLRTSPDGEQYF
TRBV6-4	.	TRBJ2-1	CASPLGRLSYNEQFF
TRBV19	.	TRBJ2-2	CASSIPGRGTGELFF
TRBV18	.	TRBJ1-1	CASSLGQGKNTEAFF
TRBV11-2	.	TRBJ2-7	CASSLDTLSSYEQYF
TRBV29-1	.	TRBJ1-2	CSVARDRGDYGYTF
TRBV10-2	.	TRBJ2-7	CASSGDGRYEQYF
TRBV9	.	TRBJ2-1	CASSPGGGSSYNEQFF
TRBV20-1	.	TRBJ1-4	CSALERLFF
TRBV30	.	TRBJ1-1	CAWSRPHVGGGTEAFF
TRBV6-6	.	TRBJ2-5	CASRPQGSPQETQYF
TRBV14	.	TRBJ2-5	CASSQDSGPQETQYF
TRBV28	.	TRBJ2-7	CASRDWSYEQYF
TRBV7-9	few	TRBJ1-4	CASSLKGPLFF
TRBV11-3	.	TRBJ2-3	CASSLGSRSADTQYF